These 24 T cell receptor beta chains were all obtained from the same sample, sequenced in a study of blood T cell repertoires in COVID-19. TCRdb's table, derived via immunoSEQ multiplex PCR, lists solely in-frame clones and lacks some. The table lists about 350,000 clones, around 90% of them singletons, with 9.5% to 10% in the top ten. The sequenced material came from peripheral blood. The receptors were sampled from a man aged 25-40 years with COVID-19, enrolled during active disease.

The sample holds one count of this clone. The chain couples TRBV28 to TRBJ2-1; TRBD1 might be the D (6 bases). V lost 1 base and J lost 4, with 11 bases in between. The CDR3 runs to 15 residues. Germline CDR1 MDHEN, CDR2 SYDVKM. CDR3 protein: CASSLFGTPYNEQFF. CDR3 bases: TGTGCCAGCAGTTTATTCGGGACACCATACAATGAGCAGTTCTTC.

This chain uses TRBV7-8 with TRBJ2-7, with unresolved D. Deletions cut 5 bases from V and 5 bases from J, with 13 bases between. Germline assignment: CDR1 SGHVS and CDR2 FQNEAQ. CDR3 length: 13 residues. For the CDR3, the DNA is TGTGCCAGCAGCCTACCCGTAGCCAACGAGCAGTACTTC. Its translation: CASSLPVANEQYF.

This clone was found a few times. This CDR3 is CASSSTVEGNSPLHF. In DNA, the CDR3 is TGTGCCAGTAGTTCTACAGTGGAGGGGAATTCACCCCTCCACTTT. The chain employs TRBV19 and TRBJ1-6; TRBD1 is a possible D gene (5 bases). V shed 5 bases and J shed 7 bases, with 15 bases lying between them. This CDR3 has 15 residues. From germline, CDR1 is LNHDA and CDR2 SQIVND (reference sequence).

CDR3 region: CASSLGQGLTYEQYF. The CDR3 coding sequence is TGTGCCAGCAGCTTAGGACAGGGGCTAACCTACGAGCAGTACTTC. V gene TRBV7-2 combines with J gene TRBJ2-7; 8 bases fit TRBD1. The CDR3 totals 15 residues. V was clipped by 1 base and J by 2 bases; unmatched bases: 4. CDR1 is SGHTA, CDR2 FQGNSA, per germline.

The gene calls are TRBV7-2 and TRBJ1-5; D possibly corresponds to TRBD1 (5 bases). This CDR3 comprises 16 residues. Trimming shortened V by 5 bases and J by 2 bases, and 16 bases separated the two germline ends. Looked up from germline, CDR1 is SGHTA and CDR2 is FQGNSA. In DNA form, the CDR3 reads TGTGCCAGCAGCCCCCGGGGGGGGATTGGCAATCAGCCCCAGCATTTT. It translates to CASSPRGGIGNQPQHF.

This rearrangement joins TRBV24-1 to TRBJ2-1, with 12 bases lining up with TRBD2. V shed 5 bases, J shed 8 bases, and the junction held 9 bases outside the gene matches. This CDR3 is built from 16 residues. Per the germline V gene, CDR1 is KGHDR and CDR2 is SFDVKD. This CDR3 is CATSVASGRAFDEQFF. CDR3 DNA: TGTGCCACCAGTGTGGCTAGCGGGAGGGCCTTCGATGAGCAGTTCTTC.

Note on this clone: No DNA is shown, since the ends of the CDR3 on it are uncertain; the CDR3 is the one TCRdb lists. This chain connects TRBV7-9 to TRBJ2-2; whether TRBD2, the table's D call, matches the DNA was not checked. The CDR3 totals 15 residues, both ends included. Germline CDR1 SEHNR, CDR2 FQNEAQ (reference sequence). This CDR3 is CASSLDSRTPGSCFF.

The genes are TRBV21-1 and TRBJ2-7; the table names TRBD1, a call not compared with the DNA. TRBV21-1 is a pseudogene segment. This CDR3 comprises 13 residues. CDR3 coding DNA: TGTGCCAGCAGCAACCCCAAATCCCCCGAGCAGTACTTC. As protein: CASSNPKSPEQYF.

The chain uses TRBV29-1 and TRBJ1-2, with D perhaps matching TRBD1 (5 bases). This CDR3 region has 13 residues. The germline V and J ends were trimmed by 0 bases and 4 bases, with 9 bases remaining between them. Germline CDR1 reads SQVTM; CDR2 reads ANQGSEA. The CDR3 bases are TGCAGCGTTGAAGATCAGGGCTTCTATGGCTACACCTTC. Protein sequence: CSVEDQGFYGYTF.

CDR3 protein: CASSHRDTSYEQYF. The CDR3 nucleotides are TGCGCCAGCAGCCACCGGGACACTTCCTACGAGCAGTACTTC. This chain connects TRBV5-1 to TRBJ2-7; a possible D gene is TRBD1 (6 bases). The germline CDR1 and CDR2 sequences are SGHRS and YFSETQ. V was cut by 4 bases and J by 1 base, with 12 bases left in between. The CDR3 extends over 14 amino acids.

The rearrangement joins TRBV11-1 to TRBJ2-7; D unclear. Germline CDR1 and CDR2: SGHAT and FQDESV (reference sequence). CDR3 length equals 14 residues. V lost 1 base to trimming and J lost 0 bases, with 7 bases between them. The CDR3 coding sequence is TGTGCCAGCAGCTTAGATTACGGCTCCTACGAGCAGTACTTC. Its protein product is CASSLDYGSYEQYF.

The V call is TRBV7-2, the J call TRBJ2-7; the match to TRBD1 covers 9 bases. This CDR3 has 13 amino acids. In germline, CDR1 is SGHTA, CDR2 FQGNSA. The V gene end was trimmed by 6 bases and the J gene end by 2 bases; junction bases not matched to a gene: 2. CDR3 amino acids: CASSRDRAYEQYF. The CDR3 DNA reads as TGTGCCAGCAGTAGGGACAGGGCCTACGAGCAGTACTTC. Based on the CDR3 plus reference TRBV7-2 and TRBJ2-7, the full variable domain is GAGVSQSPSNKVTEKGKDVELRCDPISGHTALYWYRQSLGQGLEFLIYFQGNSAPDKSGLPSDRFSAERTGGSVSTLTIQRTQQEDSAVYLCASSRDRAYEQYFGPGTRLTVT.

The chain joins TRBV9 to TRBJ1-5, with 7 bases identical to TRBD1. Germline CDR1 and CDR2: SGDLS and YYNGEE. The CDR3 sequence is 13 residues long. The trim removed 3 bases at V and 9 bases at J, leaving 6 bases unmatched. The CDR3 nucleotides are TGTGCCAGCAGCGCGGACAGGCAGGGGCCCCAGCATTTT. Amino acid sequence: CASSADRQGPQHF.

The chain combines TRBV28 with TRBJ1-1; D is ambiguous. V shed 6 bases and J shed 3 bases, with 11 bases lying between them. CDR3 length: 13 residues. CDR1 and CDR2 (germline): MDHEN, SYDVKM. The CDR3 sequence: CASSLPGHTEAFF. The CDR3 DNA reads as TGTGCCAGCAGCCTCCCCGGTCACACTGAAGCTTTCTTT.

This rearrangement joins TRBV9 to TRBJ2-3; 12 bases match TRBD2. Germline values: CDR1 SGDLS, CDR2 YYNGEE. The ends lost 0 bases at V and 3 bases at J; junction bases unmatched: 8. The CDR3 is 18 residues long. CDR3 loop: CASSVATTSGRSTDTQYF. In DNA, the CDR3 is TGTGCCAGCAGCGTAGCTACTACTAGCGGGAGGAGTACAGATACGCAGTATTTT.

V gene TRBV6-5 combines with J gene TRBJ1-1, with D maybe TRBD1 (5 bases). Trimming left V 10 bases short and J 3 bases short, with 21 bases between. CDR1 is MNHEY and CDR2 is SVGAGI in the germline V gene. The CDR3 runs to 15 residues. DNA for the CDR3: TGTGCCACCTCCGCCTTGGGGGGGAGGGACACTGAAGCTTTCTTT. This gives the protein CATSALGGRDTEAFF.

V is TRBV15 and J is TRBJ2-7; possibly TRBD2 for D (5 bases). The CDR3 has 13 amino acids. In germline, CDR1 is LNHNV, CDR2 YYDKDF (reference sequence). Deletions cut 0 bases from V and 6 bases from J, with 9 bases between. The CDR3 DNA reads as TGTGCCACCAGCAGAGATGTTCGGGGCGAGCAGTACTTC. Encoded protein: CATSRDVRGEQYF.

The J gene is TRBJ2-1, the V gene TRBV28; 8 nucleotides line up with TRBD2. V was pared by 4 bases and J by 0 bases, with 5 bases of the junction left unmatched. The CDR3 extends over 16 amino acids. Germline-derived CDR1 and CDR2 are MDHEN and SYDVKM. Written as DNA, the CDR3 is TGTGCCAGCAGTTCGGCGAGCGGGAGCTCCTACAATGAGCAGTTCTTC. Residues: CASSSASGSSYNEQFF.

The chain is built from TRBV24-1 and TRBJ1-2; no firm D call. Trimming took off 12 bases at V and 1 base at J, with 14 bases between the two ends. There are 13 residues in the CDR3. Germline CDR1 reads KGHDR; CDR2 reads SFDVKD. The CDR3 is CAPPRGINYGYTF. The CDR3 region has the DNA TGTGCCCCCCCCCGGGGTATTAACTATGGCTACACCTTC.

CDR3 coding DNA: TGTGCCAGCAGCCAGGAACAGGGCCGAAATGAGCAGTTCTTC. Translation: CASSQEQGRNEQFF. V is TRBV4-2 and J is TRBJ2-1, with a tentative D call TRBD1 (6 bases). Germline V gene lookup returns CDR1 LGHNA and CDR2 YNFKEQ. The ends were cut back, 3 bases at V and 7 bases at J, with 13 bases in the middle. This CDR3 has 14 amino acids.

This clone was picked up one time. This chain connects TRBV7-2 to TRBJ2-2, with D perhaps TRBD1 (5 bases). The V end lost 0 bases, the J end lost 3 bases, and 5 bases lay between the germline ends. The germline gives CDR1 SGHTA, CDR2 FQGNSA. The CDR3 length is 14 residues. The CDR3 reads CASSLARDTGELFF. CDR3 bases: TGTGCCAGCAGCTTAGCCAGGGACACCGGGGAGCTGTTTTTT.

This chain joins TRBV19 and TRBJ2-6; weak D call: TRBD2 (6 bases). CDR3 length: 16 residues. V lost 7 bases and J lost 1, with 14 bases in between. CDR1 is LNHDA, CDR2 SQIVND, per germline (reference sequence). CDR3 nucleotide sequence: TGTGCCAGTACTTGGGGCGGGGCATCTGGGGCCAACGTCCTGACTTTC. Amino acids: CASTWGGASGANVLTF.

The chain links TRBV2 to TRBJ2-1, with 10 bases identical to TRBD1. Germline lookup yields CDR1 SNHLY and CDR2 FYNNEI. The CDR3 length is 13 residues. V shed 8 bases and J 6 bases; nucleotides not matched to a gene: 4. The CDR3 loop is CASRTGGGNEQFF. CDR3 nucleotides: TGTGCCAGCCGGACAGGGGGAGGCAATGAGCAGTTCTTC.

This chain links TRBV14 with TRBJ1-2; 7 bases agree with TRBD1. V dropped 0 bases and J dropped 1; count of bases not matched to a gene: 14. The CDR3 loop spans 19 amino acids. Germline V gene sequence: CDR1 SGHDN, CDR2 FVKESK. The CDR3 loop is CASSQDWPGQSIYNYGYTF. CDR3 sequence (DNA): TGTGCCAGCAGCCAAGATTGGCCGGGACAGAGTATTTATAACTATGGCTACACCTTC.